This T cell receptor (beta chain) emerged from a study of Graves' ophthalmopathy and Graves' hyperthyroidism. Transcripts of RNA were the source for amplifying TCR beta CDR3 regions. Following a first-round RT-PCR that used HTBI primers, a second-round multiplex PCR was carried out. MiXCR, applied by TCRdb to the multiplex PCR reads, yields one record per CDR3 protein. The sample consists of approximately 1.2 million distinct CDR3 sequences, less than 45% of them appearing once. Trimming cost V 5 bases and J 1 base; bases outside gene matches: 5. Germline CDR1 reads SGDLS; CDR2 reads YYNGEE. This CDR3 has 14 residues. Whole-study results and caveats: Blood also contained most of the expanded thyroid clonotypes above 0.001 frequency.

For this clonotype: Antigen: not known.

The rearrangement joins TRBV9 to TRBJ1-1; 7 bases line up with TRBD1. This clonotype was sampled from an adult man with Graves' hyperthyroidism. Sequencing input: peripheral blood or thyroid tissue (not recorded which). CDR3 region: CASSIEGANTEAFF. The CDR3 DNA reads TGTGCCAGCAGTATAGAGGGGGCGAACACTGAAGCTTTCTTT. Drawing the rest from reference TRBV9 and TRBJ1-1, the complete variable domain is DSGVTQTPKHLITATGQRVTLRCSPRSGDLSVYWYQQSLDQGLQFLIQYYNGEERAKGNILERFSAQQFPDLHSELNLSSLELGDSALYFCASSIEGANTEAFFGQGTRLTVV.